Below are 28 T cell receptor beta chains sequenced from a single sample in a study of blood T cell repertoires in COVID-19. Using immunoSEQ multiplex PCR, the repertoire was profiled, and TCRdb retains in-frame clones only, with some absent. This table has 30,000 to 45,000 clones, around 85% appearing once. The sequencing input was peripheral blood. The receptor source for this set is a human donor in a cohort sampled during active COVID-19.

CDR3 protein: CASGGQVSYEQYF. CDR3 bases: TGTGCCAGCGGGGGACAGGTCTCCTACGAGCAGTACTTC. The V and J genes are TRBV27 and TRBJ2-7, with 8 bases lining up with TRBD1. The CDR3 has 13 amino acids. In germline, CDR1 is MNHEY, CDR2 SMNVEV (reference sequence). V trimming: 8 bases; J trimming: 0 bases; junction bases outside the gene matches: 3.

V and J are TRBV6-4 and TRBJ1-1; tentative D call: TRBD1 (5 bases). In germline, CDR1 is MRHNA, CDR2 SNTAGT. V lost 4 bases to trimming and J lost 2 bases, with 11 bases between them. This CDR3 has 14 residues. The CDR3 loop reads CASSVGADNTEAFF. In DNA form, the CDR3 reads TGTGCCAGCAGTGTAGGGGCAGACAACACTGAAGCTTTCTTT.

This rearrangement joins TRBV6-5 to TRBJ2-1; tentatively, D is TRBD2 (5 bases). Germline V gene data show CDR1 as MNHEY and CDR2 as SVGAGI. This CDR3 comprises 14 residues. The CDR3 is CAIGPRGAYNEQFF. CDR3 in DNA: TGTGCGATCGGGCCCCGGGGAGCCTACAATGAGCAGTTCTTC.

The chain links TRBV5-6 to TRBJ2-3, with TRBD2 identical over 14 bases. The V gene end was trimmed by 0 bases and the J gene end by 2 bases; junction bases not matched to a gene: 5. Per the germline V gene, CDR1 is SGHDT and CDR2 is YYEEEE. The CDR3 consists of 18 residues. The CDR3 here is CASSLDGTSGGLTDTQYF. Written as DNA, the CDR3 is TGTGCCAGCAGCTTGGATGGGACTAGCGGGGGTCTCACAGATACGCAGTATTTT.

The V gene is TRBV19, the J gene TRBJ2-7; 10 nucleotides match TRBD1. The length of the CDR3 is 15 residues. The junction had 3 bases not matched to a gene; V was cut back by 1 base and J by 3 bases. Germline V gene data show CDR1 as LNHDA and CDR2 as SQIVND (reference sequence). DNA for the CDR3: TGTGCCAGTAGTATAGGACAGGGGGCGTTCTACGAGCAGTACTTC. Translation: CASSIGQGAFYEQYF.

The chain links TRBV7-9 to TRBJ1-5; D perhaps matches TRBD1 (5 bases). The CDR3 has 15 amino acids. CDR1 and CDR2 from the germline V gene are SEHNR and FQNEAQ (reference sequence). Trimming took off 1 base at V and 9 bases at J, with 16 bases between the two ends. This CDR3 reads CASSLDAGGTRPQHF. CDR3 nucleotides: TGTGCCAGCAGCTTAGACGCGGGGGGGACCCGGCCCCAGCATTTT.

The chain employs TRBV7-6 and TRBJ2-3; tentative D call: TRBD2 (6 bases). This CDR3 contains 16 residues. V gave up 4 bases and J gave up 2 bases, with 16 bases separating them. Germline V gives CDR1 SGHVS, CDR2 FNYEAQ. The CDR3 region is CASSSLAGTPTDTQYF. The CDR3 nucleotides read TGTGCCAGCAGCTCCCTGGCGGGGACCCCCACAGATACGCAGTATTTT.

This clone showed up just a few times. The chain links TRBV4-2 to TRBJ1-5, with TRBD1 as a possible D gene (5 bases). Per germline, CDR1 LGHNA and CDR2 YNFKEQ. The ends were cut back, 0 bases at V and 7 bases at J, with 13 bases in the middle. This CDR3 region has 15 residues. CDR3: CASSQDRGVSQPQHF. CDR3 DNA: TGTGCCAGCAGCCAAGACCGGGGGGTAAGCCAGCCCCAGCATTTT.

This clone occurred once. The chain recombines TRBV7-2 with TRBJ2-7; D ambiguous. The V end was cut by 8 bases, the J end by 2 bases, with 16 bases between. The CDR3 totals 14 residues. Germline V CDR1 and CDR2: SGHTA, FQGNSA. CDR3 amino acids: CASSLNSRPYEQYF. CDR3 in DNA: TGTGCCAGCTCGCTTAACAGCAGACCCTACGAGCAGTACTTC.

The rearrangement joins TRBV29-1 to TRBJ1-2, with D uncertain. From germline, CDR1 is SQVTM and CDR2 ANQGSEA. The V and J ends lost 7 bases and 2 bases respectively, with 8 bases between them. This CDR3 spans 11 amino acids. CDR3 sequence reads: CSDDKNYGYTF. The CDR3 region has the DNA TGCAGCGACGACAAGAACTATGGCTACACCTTC.

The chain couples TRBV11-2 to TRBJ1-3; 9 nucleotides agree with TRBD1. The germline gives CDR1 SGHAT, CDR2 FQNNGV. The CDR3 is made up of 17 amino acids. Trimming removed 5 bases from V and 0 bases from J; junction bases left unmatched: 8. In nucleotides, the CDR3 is TGTGCCAGCAGCCCACTGGGACAGGGCCTCTCTGGAAACACCATATATTTT. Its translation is CASSPLGQGLSGNTIYF. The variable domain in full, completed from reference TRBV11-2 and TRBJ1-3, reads EAGVAQSPRYKIIEKRQSVAFWCNPISGHATLYWYQQILGQGPKLLIQFQNNGVVDDSQLPKDRFSAERLKGVDSTLKIQPAKLEDSAVYLCASSPLGQGLSGNTIYFGEGSWLTVV.

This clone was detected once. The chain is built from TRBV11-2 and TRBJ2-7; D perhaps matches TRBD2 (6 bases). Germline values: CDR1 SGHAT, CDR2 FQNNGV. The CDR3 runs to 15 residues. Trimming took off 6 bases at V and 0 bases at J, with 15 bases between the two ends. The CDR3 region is CASRVSGRGSYEQYF. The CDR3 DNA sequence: TGTGCCAGCAGAGTCTCGGGGCGGGGCTCCTACGAGCAGTACTTC.

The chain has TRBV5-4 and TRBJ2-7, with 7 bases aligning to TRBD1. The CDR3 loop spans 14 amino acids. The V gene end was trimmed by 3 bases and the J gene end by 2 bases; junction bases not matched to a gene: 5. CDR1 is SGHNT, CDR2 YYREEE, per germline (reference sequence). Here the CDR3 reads CASSSDRVAYEQYF. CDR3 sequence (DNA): TGTGCCAGCAGCTCCGACAGGGTTGCCTACGAGCAGTACTTC. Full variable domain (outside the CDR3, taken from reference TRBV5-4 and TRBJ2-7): ETGVTQSPTHLIKTRGQQVTLRCSSQSGHNTVSWYQQALGQGPQFIFQYYREEENGRGNFPPRFSGLQFPNYSSELNVNALELDDSALYLCASSSDRVAYEQYFGPGTRLTVT.

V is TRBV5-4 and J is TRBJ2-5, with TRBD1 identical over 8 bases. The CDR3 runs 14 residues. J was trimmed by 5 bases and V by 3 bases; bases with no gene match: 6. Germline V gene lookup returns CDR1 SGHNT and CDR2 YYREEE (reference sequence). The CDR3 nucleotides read TGTGCCAGCAGCTCCGGACAGGGTACGGAGACCCAGTACTTC. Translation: CASSSGQGTETQYF.

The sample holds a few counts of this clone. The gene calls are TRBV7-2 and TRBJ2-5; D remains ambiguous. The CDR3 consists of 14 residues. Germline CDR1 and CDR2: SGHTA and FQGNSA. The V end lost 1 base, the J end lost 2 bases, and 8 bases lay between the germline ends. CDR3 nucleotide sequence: TGTGCCAGCAGCTTAGGTTTCAGACAAGAGACCCAGTACTTC. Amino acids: CASSLGFRQETQYF.

As DNA, the CDR3 is TGTGCCAGCAGGGACGGGACAGGGGGGGAGCAGTACTTC. Encoded protein: CASRDGTGGEQYF. The J gene is TRBJ2-7, the V gene TRBV5-6, with 11 bases identical to TRBD1. V gave up 5 bases and J gave up 7 bases; unmatched junction bases: 5. The germline V gene encodes CDR1 SGHDT and CDR2 YYEEEE. This CDR3 spans 13 amino acids.

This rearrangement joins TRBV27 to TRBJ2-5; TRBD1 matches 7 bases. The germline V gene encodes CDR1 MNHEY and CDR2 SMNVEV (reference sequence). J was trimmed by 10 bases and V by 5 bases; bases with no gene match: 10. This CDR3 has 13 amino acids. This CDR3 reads CASSPLTGKIQYF. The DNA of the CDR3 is TGTGCCAGCAGTCCTTTGACAGGGAAGATCCAGTACTTC.

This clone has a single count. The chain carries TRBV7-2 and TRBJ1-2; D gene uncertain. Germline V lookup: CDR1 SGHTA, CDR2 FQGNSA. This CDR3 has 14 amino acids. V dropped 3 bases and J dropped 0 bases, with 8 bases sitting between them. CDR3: CASSFWQTNYGYTF. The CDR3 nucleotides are TGTGCCAGCAGCTTTTGGCAGACTAACTATGGCTACACCTTC.

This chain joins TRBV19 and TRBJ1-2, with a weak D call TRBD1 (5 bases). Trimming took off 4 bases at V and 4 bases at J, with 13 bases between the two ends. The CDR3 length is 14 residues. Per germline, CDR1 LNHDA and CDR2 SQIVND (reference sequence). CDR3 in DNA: TGTGCCAGTAGTACCTCGGGGGTGTTCTATGGCTACACCTTC. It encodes CASSTSGVFYGYTF.

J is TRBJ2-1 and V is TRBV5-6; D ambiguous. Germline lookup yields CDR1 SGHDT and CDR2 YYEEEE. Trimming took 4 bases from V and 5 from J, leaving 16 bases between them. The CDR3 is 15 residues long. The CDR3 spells CASSTNDWNDNEQFF. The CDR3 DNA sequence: TGTGCCAGCAGCACCAACGACTGGAACGACAATGAGCAGTTCTTC. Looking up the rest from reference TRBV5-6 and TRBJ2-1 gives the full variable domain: DAGVTQSPTHLIKTRGQQVTLRCSPKSGHDTVSWYQQALGQGPQFIFQYYEEEERQRGNFPDRFSGHQFPNYSSELNVNALLLGDSALYLCASSTNDWNDNEQFFGPGTRLTVL.

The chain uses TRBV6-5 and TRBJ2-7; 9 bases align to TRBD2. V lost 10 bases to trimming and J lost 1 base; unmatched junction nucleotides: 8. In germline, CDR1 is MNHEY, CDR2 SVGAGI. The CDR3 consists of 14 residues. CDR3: CATSSSGASYEQYF. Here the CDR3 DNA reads TGTGCCACCTCATCTAGCGGGGCATCCTACGAGCAGTACTTC.

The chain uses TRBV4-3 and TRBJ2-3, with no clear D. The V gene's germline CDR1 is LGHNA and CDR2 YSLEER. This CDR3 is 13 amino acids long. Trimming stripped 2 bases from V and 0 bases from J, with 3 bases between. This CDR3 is CASSQTSTDTQYF. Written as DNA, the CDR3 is TGCGCCAGCAGCCAAACTAGCACAGATACGCAGTATTTT.

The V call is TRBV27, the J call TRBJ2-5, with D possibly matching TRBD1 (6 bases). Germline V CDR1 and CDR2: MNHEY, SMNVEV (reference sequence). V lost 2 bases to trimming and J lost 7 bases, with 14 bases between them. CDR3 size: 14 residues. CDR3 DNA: TGTGCCAGCAGTTTAGGCAGGGGAAGAGGGACCCAGTACTTC. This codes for CASSLGRGRGTQYF.

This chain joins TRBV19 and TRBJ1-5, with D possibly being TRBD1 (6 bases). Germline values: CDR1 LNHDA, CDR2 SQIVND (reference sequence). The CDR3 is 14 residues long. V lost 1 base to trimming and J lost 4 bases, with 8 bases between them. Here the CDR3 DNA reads TGTGCCAGTAGTATAGGGACAGCAAATCAGCCCCAGCATTTT. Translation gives CASSIGTANQPQHF. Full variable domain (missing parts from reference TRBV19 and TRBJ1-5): DGGITQSPKYLFRKEGQNVTLSCEQNLNHDAMYWYRQDPGQGLRLIYYSQIVNDFQKGDIAEGYSVSREKKESFPLTVTSAQKNPTAFYLCASSIGTANQPQHFGDGTRLSIL.

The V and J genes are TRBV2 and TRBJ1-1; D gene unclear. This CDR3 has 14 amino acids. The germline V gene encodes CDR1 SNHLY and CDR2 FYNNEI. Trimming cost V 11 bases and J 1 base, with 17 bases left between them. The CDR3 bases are TGTGCCGCGGTCAGTCCGAGGAGGAACACTGAAGCTTTCTTT. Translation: CAAVSPRRNTEAFF.

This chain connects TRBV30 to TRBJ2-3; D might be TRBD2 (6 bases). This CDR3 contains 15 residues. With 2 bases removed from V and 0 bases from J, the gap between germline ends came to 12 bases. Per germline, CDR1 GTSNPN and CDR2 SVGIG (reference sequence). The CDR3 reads CAWSLGLGSTDTQYF. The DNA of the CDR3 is TGTGCCTGGAGTCTGGGACTGGGGAGCACAGATACGCAGTATTTT.

Here the CDR3 reads CASSLRRGKRGYEQYF. DNA of the CDR3: TGTGCCAGCAGCTTACGGCGGGGGAAGAGGGGCTACGAGCAGTACTTC. This chain uses TRBV7-8 with TRBJ2-7; TRBD2 agrees at 7 bases. This CDR3 has 16 amino acids. J gave up 3 bases and V 2 bases, and 10 bases lay outside the gene matches. Looked up from germline, CDR1 is SGHVS and CDR2 is FQNEAQ.

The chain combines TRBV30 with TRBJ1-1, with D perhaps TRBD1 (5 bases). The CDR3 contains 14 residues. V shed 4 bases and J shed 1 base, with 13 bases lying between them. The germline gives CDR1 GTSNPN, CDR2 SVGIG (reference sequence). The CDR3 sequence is CAWMGGGRNTEAFF. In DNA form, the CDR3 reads TGTGCCTGGATGGGTGGGGGGAGGAACACTGAAGCTTTCTTT.